The 28 T cell receptor beta chains in this list originate from one sample, sequenced in a study of shared clonotypes between healthy human individuals. Libraries were prepared by immunoSEQ multiplex PCR; TCRdb keeps only in-frame clonotypes and omits some of them. The repertoire consists of a few million clones, with around nine tenths occurring once and the leading ten covering more than 0.12%. The sequenced sample was naive CD4+ T cells sorted from blood. This sample's subset: CD45RA+ positively selected. The source of these receptors is a man in his late teens or twenties in good health.

This chain uses TRBV9 with TRBJ1-1, with 8 positions matching TRBD1. This CDR3 is built from 15 residues. Germline V gene data show CDR1 as SGDLS and CDR2 as YYNGEE. V shed 0 bases, J shed 6 bases, and the junction held 7 bases outside the gene matches. The CDR3 DNA reads as TGTGCCAGCAGCGTAGAGCGGGGGGGACAGGCTGAAGCTTTCTTT. This gives the protein CASSVERGGQAEAFF.

This clone was seen once. This chain joins TRBV9 and TRBJ1-5, with D possibly being TRBD1 (5 bases). V was pared by 4 bases and J by 3 bases, with 14 bases between. Germline assignment: CDR1 SGDLS and CDR2 YYNGEE. The CDR3 is 15 residues long. In nucleotides, the CDR3 is TGTGCCAGCAGCCAGGACAACCAGATCAATCAGCCCCAGCATTTT. As protein: CASSQDNQINQPQHF.

The gene calls are TRBV5-5 and TRBJ1-6; TRBD1 aligns across 7 bases. The CDR3 is 16 amino acids. In germline, CDR1 is SGHKS, CDR2 YYEKEE (reference sequence). The ends lost 2 bases at V and 1 base at J; junction bases unmatched: 3. CDR3 sequence reads: CASSFEQGSYNSPLHF. CDR3 DNA sequence: TGTGCCAGCAGCTTTGAACAGGGGTCCTATAATTCACCCCTCCACTTT.

V and J are TRBV5-1 and TRBJ2-5; D may be TRBD1 (5 bases). Deletions cut 0 bases from V and 5 bases from J, with 14 bases between. This CDR3 has 15 residues. CDR1 and CDR2 from the germline V gene are SGHRS and YFSETQ. The CDR3 loop is CASSLGGSHGETQYF. The CDR3 nucleotides read TGCGCCAGCAGCTTGGGGGGCTCCCACGGGGAGACCCAGTACTTC.

The chain combines TRBV2 with TRBJ2-6, with D maybe TRBD2 (6 bases). Germline V gene lookup returns CDR1 SNHLY and CDR2 FYNNEI. Trimming shortened V by 6 bases and J by 0 bases, and 12 bases separated the two germline ends. CDR3 length: 16 amino acids. The DNA for the CDR3 is TGTGCCAGCAGAACAGTCGGGAGCTCTGGGGCCAACGTCCTGACTTTC. Protein sequence: CASRTVGSSGANVLTF.

The V call is TRBV7-8, the J call TRBJ2-1; 8 nucleotides agree with TRBD1. V lost 4 bases and J lost 9; bases outside the gene matches: 5. Per germline, CDR1 SGHVS and CDR2 FQNEAQ. The CDR3 is 13 amino acids. The CDR3 region has the DNA TGTGCCAGCAGCTCAGGGGGCTTCGGTGAGCAGTTCTTC. Protein sequence: CASSSGGFGEQFF.

J is TRBJ2-2 and V is TRBV19; D is uncertain. The CDR3 totals 15 residues. Looked up from germline, CDR1 is LNHDA and CDR2 is SQIVND (reference sequence). V was pared by 6 bases and J by 2 bases, with 13 bases between. The CDR3 DNA reads TGTGCCAGTAGATCCCAGACGGTAAACACCGGGGAGCTGTTTTTT. Translation gives CASRSQTVNTGELFF.

The chain links TRBV28 to TRBJ1-1, with D tentatively TRBD1 (5 bases). V gave up 3 bases and J gave up 5 bases, with 13 bases separating them. This CDR3 has 14 residues. Germline CDR1 reads MDHEN; CDR2 reads SYDVKM. For the CDR3, the DNA is TGTGCCAGCAGTTTTTTCAGGGATACAACTGAAGCTTTCTTT. It yields the protein CASSFFRDTTEAFF.

This clone has only a few counts. The CDR3 DNA sequence: TGCGCCAGCAGCCAATTGCAGGGGGCAACTAATGAAAAACTGTTTTTT. It specifies CASSQLQGATNEKLFF. The rearrangement uses TRBV4-1 and TRBJ1-4; 7 nucleotides match TRBD1. The CDR3 length is 16 residues. V dropped 2 bases and J dropped 0; count of bases not matched to a gene: 3. The germline V gene has CDR1 MGHRA and CDR2 YSYEKL.

The chain has TRBV29-1 and TRBJ1-2; unclear D gene. Trimming removed 5 bases from V and 4 bases from J, with 11 bases in between. The germline CDR1 and CDR2 sequences are SQVTM and ANQGSEA. The CDR3 spans 12 residues. The chain's CDR3 is CSVSPQSYGYTF. The CDR3 region has the DNA TGCAGCGTTTCGCCTCAGAGCTATGGCTACACCTTC.

The chain carries TRBV5-1 and TRBJ1-1, with TRBD1 matching over 8 bases. The length of the CDR3 is 15 residues. Germline V CDR1 and CDR2: SGHRS, YFSETQ. Trimming removed 4 bases from V and 2 bases from J; junction bases left unmatched: 7. CDR3 in amino acids: CASSQGQVPNTEAFF. The CDR3 region has the DNA TGCGCCAGCAGCCAGGGACAGGTCCCAAACACTGAAGCTTTCTTT.

V usage is TRBV10-2 and J usage is TRBJ2-1, with D tentatively TRBD2 (5 bases). Germline V gene data show CDR1 as WSHSY and CDR2 as SAAADI. V was clipped by 3 bases and J by 4 bases, with 19 bases between them. The length of the CDR3 is 17 residues. The CDR3 region is CASSEGWVGGPYNEQFF. The CDR3 DNA is TGCGCCAGCAGTGAAGGGTGGGTTGGCGGGCCTTACAATGAGCAGTTCTTC.

The chain has TRBV6-6 and TRBJ1-5, with no clear D. Looked up from germline, CDR1 is MNHNY and CDR2 is SVGAGI (reference sequence). Trimming stripped 7 bases from V and 0 bases from J, with 7 bases between. The CDR3 runs to 13 residues. The CDR3 nucleotides read TGTGCCAGCATAGCTTATAGCAATCAGCCCCAGCATTTT. It translates to CASIAYSNQPQHF.

The chain couples TRBV2 to TRBJ2-7; 7 nucleotides align to TRBD1. This CDR3 is 14 amino acids long. Germline V lookup: CDR1 SNHLY, CDR2 FYNNEI. V was pared by 6 bases and J by 5 bases, with 10 bases of the junction left unmatched. DNA of the CDR3: TGTGCCAGCAGCCCGGGACAGCAAAGAAACGAGCAGTACTTC. Translated, it gives CASSPGQQRNEQYF. Full variable domain (missing parts from reference TRBV2 and TRBJ2-7): EPEVTQTPSHQVTQMGQEVILRCVPISNHLYFYWYRQILGQKVEFLVSFYNNEISEKSEIFDDQFSVERPDGSNFTLKIRSTKLEDSAMYFCASSPGQQRNEQYFGPGTRLTVT.

This rearrangement joins TRBV10-3 to TRBJ2-3; D uncertain. The CDR3 covers 13 residues. CDR1 is ENHRY, CDR2 SYGVKD, per germline. Trimming removed 1 base at V and 2 bases at J, with 4 bases between. As DNA, the CDR3 is TGTGCCATCAGTGAGTTACCCACAGATACGCAGTATTTT. This gives the protein CAISELPTDTQYF.

This chain connects TRBV29-1 to TRBJ1-1; 7 nucleotides align to TRBD1. The germline CDR1 and CDR2 sequences are SQVTM and ANQGSEA. The CDR3 consists of 15 residues. V gave up 3 bases and J gave up 6 bases; unmatched junction bases: 13. CDR3 sequence reads: CSVEGGTVREPEAFF. The CDR3 DNA follows: TGCAGCGTTGAGGGCGGGACAGTCCGAGAGCCTGAAGCTTTCTTT.

This clone was picked up a small number of times. V is TRBV6-6 and J is TRBJ1-5; D may be TRBD1 (6 bases). Trimming removed 4 bases from V and 3 bases from J, with 13 bases in between. The germline V gene has CDR1 MNHNY and CDR2 SVGAGI (reference sequence). The CDR3 is 15 residues long. Here the CDR3 DNA reads TGTGCCAGCAGTTTATCAGGACAGTTCAATCAGCCCCAGCATTTT. Its protein is CASSLSGQFNQPQHF.

J is TRBJ2-2 and V is TRBV6-1; 9 nucleotides line up with TRBD1. Germline V gene sequence: CDR1 MNHNS, CDR2 SASEGT. This CDR3 is 15 amino acids long. V was pared by 8 bases and J by 4 bases, with 8 bases of the junction left unmatched. The CDR3 nucleotides read TGTGCCAGCGTACAGGGGGCGCGTAGCACCGGGGAGCTGTTTTTT. This translates into CASVQGARSTGELFF.

The rearrangement links TRBV2 to TRBJ1-6, with unresolved D. The CDR3 loop spans 17 amino acids. The V gene's germline CDR1 is SNHLY and CDR2 FYNNEI. V shed 7 bases and J shed 9 bases, with 25 bases lying between them. For the CDR3, the DNA is TGTGCCAGCACGCCTCAAGTTAAAGGGCTGGGTCGTTCACCCCTCCACTTT. Encoded protein: CASTPQVKGLGRSPLHF.

This chain connects TRBV7-3 to TRBJ2-7, with 7 bases fitting TRBD1. CDR1 is SGHTA and CDR2 is FQGTGA in the germline V gene. The CDR3 has 14 residues. Trimming took 5 bases from V and 3 from J; bases not matched to a gene: 7. CDR3 residues: CASSPNRGGYEQYF. CDR3 bases: TGTGCCAGCAGCCCGAACAGGGGCGGCTACGAGCAGTACTTC.

The chain joins TRBV5-8 to TRBJ2-3; 11 bases fit TRBD2. The length of the CDR3 is 18 residues. Per germline, CDR1 SGHTS and CDR2 YDEGEE. The trim removed 0 bases at V and 0 bases at J, leaving 6 bases unmatched. The CDR3 DNA sequence: TGTGCCAGCAGCTTGGCTGAGACTAGCGGGGTTAGCACAGATACGCAGTATTTT. It is translated as CASSLAETSGVSTDTQYF.

This clone occurred once. The chain combines TRBV19 with TRBJ2-2; no reliable D call. The V gene's germline CDR1 is LNHDA and CDR2 SQIVND (reference sequence). The CDR3 has 14 amino acids. The CDR3 coding sequence is TGTGCGGCTGGAAGCAACACGAACACCGGGGAGCTGTTTTTT. Encoded protein: CAAGSNTNTGELFF. Full variable domain (outside the CDR3, taken from reference TRBV19 and TRBJ2-2): DGGITQSPKYLFRKEGQNVTLSCEQNLNHDAMYWYRQDPGQGLRLIYYSQIVNDFQKGDIAEGYSVSREKKESFPLTVTSAQKNPTAFYLCAAGSNTNTGELFFGEGSRLTVL.

The chain couples TRBV27 to TRBJ2-5, with 11 bases fitting TRBD2. The DNA matches TRBJ2-7 better at its end, which makes the J call doubtful. The CDR3 contains 16 residues. CDR1 is MNHEY and CDR2 is SMNVEV in the germline V gene (reference sequence). The CDR3 DNA sequence: TGTGCCAGCAGTCATGACCTGACTAGCGGGGTCAACGAGCAGTACTTC. This sequence encodes CASSHDLTSGVNEQYF.

The chain combines TRBV30 with TRBJ2-7, with D perhaps matching TRBD1 or TRBD2 (5 bases each). V dropped 0 bases and J dropped 2 bases, with 11 bases sitting between them. Germline assignment: CDR1 GTSNPN and CDR2 SVGIG (reference sequence). The CDR3 extends over 14 amino acids. This chain's CDR3 is CAWSVLEGPYEQYF. The CDR3 DNA reads TGTGCCTGGAGTGTACTTGAGGGACCCTACGAGCAGTACTTC.

The V and J genes are TRBV19 and TRBJ1-1, with D unresolved. This CDR3 spans 14 amino acids. Germline V CDR1 and CDR2: LNHDA, SQIVND (reference sequence). The ends were cut back, 6 bases at V and 5 bases at J, with 16 bases in the middle. Here the CDR3 reads CASSSSVWGTEAFF. DNA for the CDR3: TGTGCCAGTAGCTCCTCAGTTTGGGGTACTGAAGCTTTCTTT.

The gene calls are TRBV30 and TRBJ2-1; D is unresolved. The V end lost 5 bases, the J end lost 4 bases, and 15 bases lay between the germline ends. This CDR3 has 14 residues. Germline loops: CDR1 GTSNPN, CDR2 SVGIG (reference sequence). Written as DNA, the CDR3 is TGTGCCTGGGATTCCTACCCCCTATACAATGAGCAGTTCTTC. Its translation is CAWDSYPLYNEQFF.

V and J are TRBV29-1 and TRBJ1-6, with TRBD1 identical over 12 bases. CDR1 SQVTM and CDR2 ANQGSEA come from the germline V gene. Unmatched junction bases numbered 1, after V lost 6 bases and J lost 7 bases. The CDR3 totals 13 residues. The CDR3 region is CSVGQGANSPLHF. CDR3 nucleotide sequence: TGCAGCGTGGGACAGGGGGCAAATTCACCCCTCCACTTT. Full variable domain (missing parts from reference TRBV29-1 and TRBJ1-6): SAVISQKPSRDICQRGTSLTIQCQVDSQVTMMFWYRQQPGQSLTLIATANQGSEATYESGFVIDKFPISRPNLTFSTLTVSNMSPEDSSIYLCSVGQGANSPLHFGNGTRLTVT.

V usage is TRBV12-5 and J usage is TRBJ2-3; 11 nucleotides align to TRBD2. This CDR3 region has 17 residues. Germline V gene data show CDR1 as LGHNT and CDR2 as FRNRAP. J lost 2 bases, V lost 2 bases, and 6 bases had no gene match. CDR3 loop: CASGLFTGLAATDTQYF. The CDR3 region has the DNA TGTGCTAGTGGTTTGTTCACGGGACTAGCGGCCACAGATACGCAGTATTTT.